What follows are 5 T cell receptor beta chains derived from one specimen sequenced in a study of T-cell memory formation after mild COVID-19. TCRdb redid the calling of the 5' RACE reads with MiXCR, one entry per CDR3 protein. Counted here are about 110,000 distinct CDR3 sequences, about an eighth occurring once; the ten biggest clones make up 25% to 35%. Input material: PBMCs or a T cell subset sorted from them (not recorded which). The source of these receptors is an adult woman who had mild COVID-19 (a few samples of this study predate the infection). Cell type and time point are not known.

Only a few counts were recorded for this clonotype. The chain is built from TRBV12-3 or TRBV12-4 and TRBJ2-1; 9 bases line up with TRBD2. V was clipped by 5 bases and J by 3 bases; unmatched bases: 5. CDR3 size: 15 residues. The CDR3 protein is CASSPGLAIYNEQFF. The CDR3 DNA reads TGTGCCAGCAGTCCGGGACTAGCCATCTACAATGAGCAGTTCTTC.

This clonotype turned up a few times. The genes are TRBV27 and TRBJ2-6; TRBD1 aligns across 8 bases. The CDR3 runs 18 residues. CDR1 is MNHEY, CDR2 SMNVEV, per germline (reference sequence). The junction had 9 bases not matched to a gene; V was cut back by 1 base and J by 4 bases. The CDR3 DNA sequence: TGTGCCAGCAGTTTATACGGGACAGGTGTATTCGGGGCCAACGTCCTGACTTTC. Translated: CASSLYGTGVFGANVLTF.

In this sample, this clonotype turned up a few times. The rearrangement uses TRBV20-1 and TRBJ2-3; D is possibly TRBD2 (5 bases). The CDR3 totals 15 residues. The germline V gene has CDR1 DFQATT and CDR2 SNEGSKA (reference sequence). Trimming cost V 3 bases and J 0 bases, with 13 bases left between them. CDR3 nucleotides: TGCAGTGCTAGTTGGTTGAGGGCCAGCACAGATACGCAGTATTTT. Encoded protein: CSASWLRASTDTQYF.

This clonotype was picked up a small number of times. The chain couples TRBV20-1 to TRBJ1-5, with 9 bases fitting TRBD1. Germline V gene sequence: CDR1 DFQATT, CDR2 SNEGSKA (reference sequence). The CDR3 is 15 amino acids. V lost 1 base and J lost 5; bases outside the gene matches: 6. The CDR3, as DNA: TGCAGTGCTAGAGGGCGACAGGGGGGATATCAGCCCCAGCATTTT. It encodes CSARGRQGGYQPQHF.

The chain employs TRBV7-9 and TRBJ1-4; 7 bases agree with TRBD1. V lost 5 bases and J lost 5; bases outside the gene matches: 5. Germline V gene data show CDR1 as SEHNR and CDR2 as FQNEAQ (reference sequence). The CDR3 has 14 amino acids. In DNA form, the CDR3 reads TGTGCCAGCAGCCTCGACAGGGAAAATGAAAAACTGTTTTTT. Translating it yields CASSLDRENEKLFF.